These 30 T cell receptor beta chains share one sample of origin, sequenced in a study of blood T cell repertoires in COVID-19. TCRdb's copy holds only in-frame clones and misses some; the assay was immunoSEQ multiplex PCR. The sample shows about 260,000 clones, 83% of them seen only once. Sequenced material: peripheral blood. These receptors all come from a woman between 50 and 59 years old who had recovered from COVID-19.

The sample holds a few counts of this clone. The CDR3 sequence: CASSSSAGATDTQYF. The CDR3 nucleotides are TGTGCCAGCAGCTCCAGTGCGGGGGCCACAGATACGCAGTATTTT. This rearrangement joins TRBV5-4 to TRBJ2-3; possibly TRBD2 for D (7 bases). The length of the CDR3 is 15 residues. The germline V gene has CDR1 SGHNT and CDR2 YYREEE (reference sequence). Trimming removed 3 bases from V and 2 bases from J, with 13 bases in between. The whole variable domain, filled in from reference TRBV5-4 and TRBJ2-3, reads ETGVTQSPTHLIKTRGQQVTLRCSSQSGHNTVSWYQQALGQGPQFIFQYYREEENGRGNFPPRFSGLQFPNYSSELNVNALELDDSALYLCASSSSAGATDTQYFGPGTRLTVL.

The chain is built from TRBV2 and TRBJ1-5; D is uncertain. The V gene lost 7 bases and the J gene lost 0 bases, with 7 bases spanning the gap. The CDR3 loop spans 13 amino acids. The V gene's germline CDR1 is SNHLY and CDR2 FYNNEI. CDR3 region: CASKPDSNQPQHF. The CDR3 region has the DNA TGTGCCAGCAAGCCCGATAGCAATCAGCCCCAGCATTTT.

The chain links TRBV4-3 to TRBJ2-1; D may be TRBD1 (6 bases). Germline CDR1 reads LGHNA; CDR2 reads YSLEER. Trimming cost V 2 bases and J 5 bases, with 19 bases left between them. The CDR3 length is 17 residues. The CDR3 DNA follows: TGCGCCAGCAGCCAAACTTACAGGGTCAGGGCCCACAATGAGCAGTTCTTC. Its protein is CASSQTYRVRAHNEQFF.

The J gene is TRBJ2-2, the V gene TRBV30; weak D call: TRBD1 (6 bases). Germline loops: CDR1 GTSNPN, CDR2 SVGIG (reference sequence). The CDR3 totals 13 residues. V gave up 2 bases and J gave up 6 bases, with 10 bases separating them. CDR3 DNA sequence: TGTGCCTGGAGTAGGGACATCCCCGGGGAGCTGTTTTTT. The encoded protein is CAWSRDIPGELFF.

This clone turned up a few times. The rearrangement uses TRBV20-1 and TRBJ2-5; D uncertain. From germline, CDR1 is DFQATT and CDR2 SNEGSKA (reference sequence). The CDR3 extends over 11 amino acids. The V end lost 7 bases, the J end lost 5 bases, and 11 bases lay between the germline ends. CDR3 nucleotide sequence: TGCAGTGTCAGAGGCCTGGAGACCCAGTACTTC. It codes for CSVRGLETQYF.

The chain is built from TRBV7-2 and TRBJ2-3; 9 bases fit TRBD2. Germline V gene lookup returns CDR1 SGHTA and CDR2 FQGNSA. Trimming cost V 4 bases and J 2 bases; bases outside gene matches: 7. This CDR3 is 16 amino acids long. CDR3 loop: CASSSDSGGPTDTQYF. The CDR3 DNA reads TGTGCCAGCAGCTCAGACAGCGGGGGGCCCACAGATACGCAGTATTTT. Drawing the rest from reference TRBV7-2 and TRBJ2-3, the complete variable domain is GAGVSQSPSNKVTEKGKDVELRCDPISGHTALYWYRQSLGQGLEFLIYFQGNSAPDKSGLPSDRFSAERTGGSVSTLTIQRTQQEDSAVYLCASSSDSGGPTDTQYFGPGTRLTVL.

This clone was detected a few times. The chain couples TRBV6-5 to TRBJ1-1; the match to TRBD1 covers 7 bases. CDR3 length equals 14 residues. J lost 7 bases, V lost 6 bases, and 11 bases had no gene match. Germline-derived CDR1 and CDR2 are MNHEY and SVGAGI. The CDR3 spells CASSSDRVDSEAFF. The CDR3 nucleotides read TGTGCCAGCAGCTCAGACAGGGTTGATAGTGAAGCTTTCTTT.

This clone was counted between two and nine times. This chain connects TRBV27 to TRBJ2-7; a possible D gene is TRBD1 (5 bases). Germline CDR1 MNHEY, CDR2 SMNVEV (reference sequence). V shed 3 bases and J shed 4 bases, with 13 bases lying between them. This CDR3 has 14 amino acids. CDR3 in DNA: TGTGCCAGCAGTTTTGGGGCCCTAGGGTACGAGCAGTACTTC. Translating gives CASSFGALGYEQYF.

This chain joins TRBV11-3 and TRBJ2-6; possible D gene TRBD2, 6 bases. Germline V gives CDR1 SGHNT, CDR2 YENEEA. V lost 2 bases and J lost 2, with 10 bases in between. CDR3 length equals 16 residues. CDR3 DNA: TGTGCCAGCAGCTTATCTTGGGAGGCTGGGGCCAACGTCCTGACTTTC. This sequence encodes CASSLSWEAGANVLTF.

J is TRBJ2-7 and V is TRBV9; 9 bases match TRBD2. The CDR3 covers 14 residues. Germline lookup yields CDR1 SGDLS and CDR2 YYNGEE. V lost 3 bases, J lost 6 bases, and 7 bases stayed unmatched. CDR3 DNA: TGTGCCAGCAGCGGGCTAGCGGGATCTCGCGAGCAGTACTTC. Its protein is CASSGLAGSREQYF.

The CDR3 loop is CASSPPTTGGFYEQYF. The CDR3 nucleotides read TGTGCCAGCTCACCACCGACGACAGGGGGCTTCTACGAGCAGTACTTC. V and J are TRBV18 and TRBJ2-7; 10 nucleotides align to TRBD1. From germline, CDR1 is KGHSH and CDR2 LQKENI. J was trimmed by 3 bases and V by 0 bases; bases with no gene match: 5. This CDR3 comprises 16 residues. Full variable domain (remainder filled in from reference TRBV18 and TRBJ2-7): NAGVMQNPRHLVRRRGQEARLRCSPMKGHSHVYWYRQLPEEGLKFMVYLQKENIIDESGMPKERFSAEFPKEGPSILRIQQVVRGDSAAYFCASSPPTTGGFYEQYFGPGTRLTVT.

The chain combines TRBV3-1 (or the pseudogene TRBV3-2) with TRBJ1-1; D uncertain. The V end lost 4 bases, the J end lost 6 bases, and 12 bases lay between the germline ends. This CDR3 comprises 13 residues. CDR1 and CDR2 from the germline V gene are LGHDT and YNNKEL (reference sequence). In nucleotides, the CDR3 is TGTGCCAGCAGCCTACCACAGAGCCCTGAAGCTTTCTTT. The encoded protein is CASSLPQSPEAFF.

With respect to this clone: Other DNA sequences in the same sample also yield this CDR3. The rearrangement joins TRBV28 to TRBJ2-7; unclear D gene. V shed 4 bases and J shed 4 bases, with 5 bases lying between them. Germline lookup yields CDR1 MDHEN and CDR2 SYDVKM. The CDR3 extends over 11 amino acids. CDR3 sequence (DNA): TGTGCCAGCAGTTCGACTTACGAGCAGTACTTC. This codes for CASSSTYEQYF. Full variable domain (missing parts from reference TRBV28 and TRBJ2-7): DVKVTQSSRYLVKRTGEKVFLECVQDMDHENMFWYRQDPGLGLRLIYFSYDVKMKEKGDIPEGYSVSREKKERFSLILESASTNQTSMYLCASSSTYEQYFGPGTRLTVT.

CDR3 DNA sequence: TGTGCCACCAGTGACTCGGGACACAATTCACCCCTCCACTTT. Translated: CATSDSGHNSPLHF. The chain has TRBV24-1 and TRBJ1-6; TRBD1 might be the D (6 bases). Germline V lookup: CDR1 KGHDR, CDR2 SFDVKD. The CDR3 totals 14 residues. V was shortened by 4 bases and J by 7 bases, with 10 bases between the two germline ends.

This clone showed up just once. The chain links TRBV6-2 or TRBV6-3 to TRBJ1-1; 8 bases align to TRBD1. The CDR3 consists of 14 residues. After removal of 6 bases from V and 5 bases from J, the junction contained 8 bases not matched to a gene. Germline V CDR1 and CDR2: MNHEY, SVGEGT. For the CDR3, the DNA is TGTGCCAGCAGCGACAGGGGCGGATGGACTGAAGCTTTCTTT. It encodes CASSDRGGWTEAFF.

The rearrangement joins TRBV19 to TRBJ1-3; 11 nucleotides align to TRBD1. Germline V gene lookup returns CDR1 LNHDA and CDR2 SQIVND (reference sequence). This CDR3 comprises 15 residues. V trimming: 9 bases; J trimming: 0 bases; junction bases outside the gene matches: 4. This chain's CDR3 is CASTDRGLSGNTIYF. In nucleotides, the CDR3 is TGTGCCAGCACGGACAGGGGGCTCTCTGGAAACACCATATATTTT. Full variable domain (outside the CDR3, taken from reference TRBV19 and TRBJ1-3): DGGITQSPKYLFRKEGQNVTLSCEQNLNHDAMYWYRQDPGQGLRLIYYSQIVNDFQKGDIAEGYSVSREKKESFPLTVTSAQKNPTAFYLCASTDRGLSGNTIYFGEGSWLTVV.

The CDR3 spells CAWSTENSNQPQHF. The CDR3, as DNA: TGTGCCTGGAGTACTGAAAATAGCAATCAGCCCCAGCATTTT. This sequence joins TRBV30 and TRBJ1-5; D call uncertain. The germline V and J ends were trimmed by 2 bases and 0 bases, with 8 bases remaining between them. This CDR3 has 14 amino acids. Germline CDR1 is GTSNPN and CDR2 is SVGIG (reference sequence).

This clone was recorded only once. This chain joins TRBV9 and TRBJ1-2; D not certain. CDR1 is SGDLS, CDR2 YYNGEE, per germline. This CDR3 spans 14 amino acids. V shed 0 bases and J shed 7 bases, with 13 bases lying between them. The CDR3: CASSVARAPSGYTF. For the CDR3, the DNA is TGTGCCAGCAGCGTAGCGCGGGCCCCTAGTGGCTACACCTTC.

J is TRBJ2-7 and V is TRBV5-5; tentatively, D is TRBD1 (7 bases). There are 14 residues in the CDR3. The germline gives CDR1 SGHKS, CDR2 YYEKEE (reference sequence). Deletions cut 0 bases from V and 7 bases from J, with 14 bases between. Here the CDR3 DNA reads TGTGCCAGCAGCTTGGCTCCACAGGGGAGGGAGCAGTACTTC. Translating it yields CASSLAPQGREQYF.

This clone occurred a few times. The CDR3 coding sequence is TGCGCCAGCAGCTTGGGGGACAGGGGGCTCTCACCCCTCCACTTT. Translation gives CASSLGDRGLSPLHF. The rearrangement joins TRBV5-1 to TRBJ1-6, with 12 bases aligning to TRBD1. The CDR3 has 15 amino acids. After removal of 0 bases from V and 10 bases from J, the junction contained 2 bases not matched to a gene. Germline values: CDR1 SGHRS, CDR2 YFSETQ.

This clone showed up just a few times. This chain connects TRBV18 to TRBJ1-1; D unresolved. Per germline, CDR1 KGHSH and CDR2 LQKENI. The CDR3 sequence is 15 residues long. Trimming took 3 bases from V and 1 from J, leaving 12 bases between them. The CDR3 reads CASSPGGEGNTEAFF. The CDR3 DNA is TGTGCCAGCTCACCCGGCGGGGAGGGGAACACTGAAGCTTTCTTT. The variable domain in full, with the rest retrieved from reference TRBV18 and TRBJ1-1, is NAGVMQNPRHLVRRRGQEARLRCSPMKGHSHVYWYRQLPEEGLKFMVYLQKENIIDESGMPKERFSAEFPKEGPSILRIQQVVRGDSAAYFCASSPGGEGNTEAFFGQGTRLTVV.

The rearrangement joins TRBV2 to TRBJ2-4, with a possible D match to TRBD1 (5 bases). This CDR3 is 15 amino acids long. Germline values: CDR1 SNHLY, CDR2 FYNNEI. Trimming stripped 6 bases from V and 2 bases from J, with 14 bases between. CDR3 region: CASRQASGTKNIQYF. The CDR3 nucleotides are TGTGCCAGCAGGCAGGCCTCAGGGACCAAAAACATTCAGTACTTC.

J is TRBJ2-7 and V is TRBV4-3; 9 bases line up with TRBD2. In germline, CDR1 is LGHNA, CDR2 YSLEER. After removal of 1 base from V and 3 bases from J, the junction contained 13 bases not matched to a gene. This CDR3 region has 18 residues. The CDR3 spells CASSQVRASGRPLYEQYF. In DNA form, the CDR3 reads TGCGCCAGCAGCCAAGTTAGGGCAAGCGGGAGGCCCCTCTACGAGCAGTACTTC.

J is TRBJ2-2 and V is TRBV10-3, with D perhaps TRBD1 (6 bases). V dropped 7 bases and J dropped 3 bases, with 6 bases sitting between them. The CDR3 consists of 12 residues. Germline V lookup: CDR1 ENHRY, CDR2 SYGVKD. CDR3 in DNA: TGTGCCATCACAGGGGACACCGGGGAGCTGTTTTTT. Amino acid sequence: CAITGDTGELFF.

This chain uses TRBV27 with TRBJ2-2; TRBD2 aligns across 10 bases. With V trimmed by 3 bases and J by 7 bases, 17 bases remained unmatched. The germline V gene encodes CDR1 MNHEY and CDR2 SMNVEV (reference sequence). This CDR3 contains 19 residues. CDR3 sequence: CASSFLRSGRAGVIGELFF. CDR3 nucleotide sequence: TGTGCCAGCAGTTTCTTACGGAGCGGGAGGGCCGGGGTTATCGGGGAGCTGTTTTTT.

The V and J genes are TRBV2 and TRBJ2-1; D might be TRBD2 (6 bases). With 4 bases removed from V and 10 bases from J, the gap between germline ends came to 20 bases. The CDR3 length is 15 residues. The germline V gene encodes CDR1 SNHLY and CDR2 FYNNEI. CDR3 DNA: TGTGCCAGCAGTGGTCCTAGGGCGGGGCCTCCGGAGCAGTTCTTC. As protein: CASSGPRAGPPEQFF.

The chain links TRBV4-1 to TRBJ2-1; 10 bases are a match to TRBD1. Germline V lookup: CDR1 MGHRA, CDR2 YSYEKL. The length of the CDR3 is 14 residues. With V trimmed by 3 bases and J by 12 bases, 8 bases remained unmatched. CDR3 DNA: TGCGCCAGCAGCCAGGAGACAGGGGGCGTTCCGCAGTTCTTC. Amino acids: CASSQETGGVPQFF.

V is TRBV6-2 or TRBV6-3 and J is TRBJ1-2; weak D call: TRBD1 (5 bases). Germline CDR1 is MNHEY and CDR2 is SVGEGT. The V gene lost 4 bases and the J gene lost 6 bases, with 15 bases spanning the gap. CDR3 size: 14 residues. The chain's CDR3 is CASSSQPGLDGYTF. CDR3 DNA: TGTGCCAGCAGTTCTCAACCGGGACTGGATGGCTACACCTTC.

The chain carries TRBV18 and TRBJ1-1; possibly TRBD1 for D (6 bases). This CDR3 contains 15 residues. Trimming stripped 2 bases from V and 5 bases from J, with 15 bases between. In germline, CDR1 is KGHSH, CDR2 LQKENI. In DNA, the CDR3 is TGTGCCAGCTCACCATCGGTGTCAGGGGTGACTGAAGCTTTCTTT. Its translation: CASSPSVSGVTEAFF.

As DNA, the CDR3 is TGTGCCAGCAGCTGGGACAGGGCCCCCACCGGGGAGCTGTTTTTT. Its protein product is CASSWDRAPTGELFF. V usage is TRBV27 and J usage is TRBJ2-2; 9 nucleotides match TRBD1. The CDR3 length is 15 residues. Unmatched junction bases numbered 6, after V lost 6 bases and J lost 4 bases. The germline gives CDR1 MNHEY, CDR2 SMNVEV (reference sequence).